This is a list of T cell receptor beta chains from one sample in a study of beta chain features in type 1 diabetes. Here immunoSEQ multiplex PCR was the method, and the copy in TCRdb shows in-frame clones only, minus some. The table includes 140,000 to 150,000 clones, more than 9% detected once. Sequencing was done on a sample of naive CD4+ T cells from blood. Receptors were obtained from a man younger than 30 in good health. CDR3s include the opening cysteine and the closing phenylalanine or tryptophan. The order of the fields is clone size, D gene, V gene, J gene, CDR3 DNA, CDR3 protein. A D gene is named only where the DNA matches it firmly. Only part of the rows carry a size: once, few, many, or a class if the clone is expanded.

few	TRBD2	TRBV5-6	TRBJ2-3	TGTGCCAGCAGCCTCTGGACTAGTAAGGGAGATACGCAGTATTTT	CASSLWTSKGDTQYF
.	TRBD2	TRBV5-4	TRBJ2-1	TGTGCCAGCAGACTACTTGGACTAGCGGGGAATGAGCAGTTCTTC	CASRLLGLAGNEQFF
few	TRBD2	TRBV7-3	TRBJ2-5	TGTGCCAGCAGCGTAGGGATAGCGGGGGGGACTTCGGAGACCCAGTACTTC	CASSVGIAGGTSETQYF
few	.	TRBV25-1	TRBJ1-4	TGTGCCAGCAGCCAGAACAGGGATAATGAAAAACTGTTTTTT	CASSQNRDNEKLFF
few	.	TRBV2	TRBJ2-2	TGTGCCAGCAGTGAAGGTGGGGGCGCGAACACCGGGGAGCTGTTTTTT	CASSEGGGANTGELFF
.	.	TRBV7-6	TRBJ1-1	TGTGCCAGCAGCCCCTGGGGCCTTGAAGCTTTCTTT	CASSPWGLEAFF
few	.	TRBV7-2	TRBJ1-5	TGTGCCAGCAGCTTCACTCAGGGATCGAATCAGCCCCAGCATTTT	CASSFTQGSNQPQHF
few	TRBD2	TRBV7-2	TRBJ2-5	TGTGCCAGCAGCTTAGTAGCGGGGGGCGGTCCCGACCAGTACTTC	CASSLVAGGGPDQYF
.	.	TRBV10-3	TRBJ1-5	TGTGCCATCAGTCGCGGCGGTAGCAATCAGCCCCAGCATTTT	CAISRGGSNQPQHF
.	TRBD2	TRBV6-5	TRBJ2-1	TGTGCCAGCAGCCGTAGCGGGGTCTCCTACAATGAGCAGTTCTTC	CASSRSGVSYNEQFF
few	.	TRBV30	TRBJ1-5	TGTGCCTGGAGTGGTAGTGATCAGCCCCAGCATTTT	CAWSGSDQPQHF
.	.	TRBV6-1	TRBJ1-6	TGTGCCAGCAGTGAAGACGTGACAGACGCTTCACCCCCCCACTTT	CASSEDVTDASPPHF
few	.	TRBV7-2	TRBJ2-2	TGTGCCAGCAGCTTAATCGGCTCGCTAGCGTACACCGGGGAGCTGTTTTTT	CASSLIGSLAYTGELFF
.	.	TRBV7-2	TRBJ2-3	TGTGCCAGCAGCCAACAACGCACAGATACGCAGTATTTT	CASSQQRTDTQYF
.	TRBD2	TRBV5-1	TRBJ2-7	TGCGCCAGCAGGCCCGGGACTAGCGGCATCTACGAGCAGTACTTC	CASRPGTSGIYEQYF
few	.	TRBV9	TRBJ1-6	TGTGCCAGCAGCACTCCCGGGACTCAAAATTCACCCCTCCACTTT	CASSTPGTQNSPLHF
few	TRBD1	TRBV9	TRBJ1-1	TGTGCCAGCAGCCTGACAGGGGACACTGAAGCTTTCTTT	CASSLTGDTEAFF
few	.	TRBV11-3	TRBJ2-2	TGTGCCAGCAGCTATTTCACAGGAGCATACACCGGGGAGCTGTTTTTT	CASSYFTGAYTGELFF
.	TRBD2	TRBV7-2	TRBJ2-1	TGTGCCAGCAGCTTAGGCGGGGGGGCCAACAATGAGCAGTTCTTC	CASSLGGGANNEQFF
few	TRBD1	TRBV5-4	TRBJ1-2	TGTGCCAGCAGCTTGGGGACAGGGGGCTATGGCTACACCTTC	CASSLGTGGYGYTF
.	TRBD1	TRBV5-8	TRBJ2-6	TGTGCCAGCAGCTTGTGGCCGGGACAGGGAACAAGCTCTGGGGCCAACGTCCTGACTTTC	CASSLWPGQGTSSGANVLTF
.	TRBD1	TRBV6-5	TRBJ2-5	TGTGCCAGCAGACCCCAGGGGGCAAGGGAGACCCAGTACTTC	CASRPQGARETQYF
few	.	TRBV4-2	TRBJ2-7	TGTGCCAGCAGGCAGTCGGCCCTGACTAGCTCCTACGAGCAGTACTTC	CASRQSALTSSYEQYF
few	.	TRBV7-2	TRBJ1-6	TGTGCCAGCAGCTTAGAGTTGCAGGCGGCCCCGGGGTGGTCACCCCTCCACTTT	CASSLELQAAPGWSPLHF
.	TRBD2	TRBV7-6	TRBJ2-5	TGTGCCAGCATCCTTAGCGGGGTCCAAGAGACCCAGTACTTC	CASILSGVQETQYF
.	TRBD1	TRBV11-3	TRBJ2-7	TGTGCCAGCAGCCCACAGGGGAGCTCCTACGAGCAGTACTTC	CASSPQGSSYEQYF
.	.	TRBV11-2	TRBJ2-7	TGTGCCAGCAGCCCCGAAGGGGGAAGAAACTACGAGCAGTACTTC	CASSPEGGRNYEQYF
.	TRBD1	TRBV7-2	TRBJ2-7	TGTGCCAGCCGGACAGGGTGGTACTACGAGCAGTACTTC	CASRTGWYYEQYF
.	.	TRBV19	TRBJ1-1	TGTGCCAGTAGCGACAGAATGAACACTGAAGCTTTCTTT	CASSDRMNTEAFF
many	.	TRBV18	TRBJ2-4	TGTGCCAGCTCACCACTGGGGGCCATGGACATTCAGTACTTC	CASSPLGAMDIQYF
.	TRBD2	TRBV10-3	TRBJ2-3	TGTGCCATCAGTGGGAGACTAGCGGGGGGCGACACAGATACGCAGTATTTT	CAISGRLAGGDTDTQYF
.	TRBD1	TRBV5-1	TRBJ1-2	TGCGCCAGCAGCCAGGGGACAGGGGGCTATGGCTACACCTTC	CASSQGTGGYGYTF
.	TRBD1	TRBV9	TRBJ1-2	TGTGCCAGCAGCGTAGGGGGACAGGGCCATGGCTACACCTTC	CASSVGGQGHGYTF
few	.	TRBV19	TRBJ2-7	TGTGCCAGTAGTAACAGGCAGACCTACGAGCAGTACTTC	CASSNRQTYEQYF
few	TRBD2	TRBV7-2	TRBJ2-7	TGTGCCAGCAGCCTGACTAGCGGGGGGGCCTACGAGCAGTACTTC	CASSLTSGGAYEQYF
.	.	TRBV21-1	TRBJ2-5	TGTGCCAGCAGCAAAGGCAGGGTGGGGACCCAGTACTTC	CASSKGRVGTQYF
.	TRBD2	TRBV7-2	TRBJ2-4	TGTGCCAGCAGCTTAGGGACTAGCGGGGGGCTCCAGTACTTC	CASSLGTSGGLQYF
few	.	TRBV19	TRBJ2-7	TGTGCCAGTAGTACGGACAGTAAATACGAGCAGTACTTC	CASSTDSKYEQYF
few	TRBD2	TRBV7-2	TRBJ2-5	TGTGCCAGCAGCTTAGGGGAGCGGGGCCCAGAGACCCAGTACTTC	CASSLGERGPETQYF
.	.	TRBV13	TRBJ2-1	TGTGCCAGCGCCGGGTCTGCTTACAATGAGCAGTTCTTC	CASAGSAYNEQFF
few	TRBD1	TRBV27	TRBJ1-2	TGTGCCAGCAGTGCTATCGGACAGGGGGCACACTATGGCTACACCTTC	CASSAIGQGAHYGYTF
few	.	TRBV27	TRBJ1-4	TGTGCCAGCAGTCCCCTTGGTATGTGGGCTACTAATGAAAAACTGTTTTTT	CASSPLGMWATNEKLFF
few	.	TRBV11-2	TRBJ2-1	TGTGCCAGCAGCTTAGAGAGGACTACCCACAATGAGCAGTTCTTC	CASSLERTTHNEQFF
.	.	TRBV4-2	TRBJ2-2	TGTGCCAGCAGCCAAGGGCAGGGGAGTACCGGGGAGCTGTTTTTT	CASSQGQGSTGELFF
.	.	TRBV6-5	TRBJ2-3	TGTGCCAGCAGTTACTCGGAGCGTACGCAGTATTTT	CASSYSERTQYF
few	.	TRBV11-2	TRBJ1-1	TGTGCCAGCAGCCTCGGGGGGGGGAACACTGAAGCTTTCTTT	CASSLGGGNTEAFF
.	TRBD2	TRBV9	TRBJ2-5	TGTGCCAGCAGCGTAGGCACGGGGGGGTTCGAGACCCAGTACTTC	CASSVGTGGFETQYF
few	.	TRBV7-8	TRBJ2-1	TGTGCCAGCAGCTCGAGCCCAACGGGGGGCCACGGTGAGCAGTTCTTC	CASSSSPTGGHGEQFF
few	TRBD2	TRBV12-5	TRBJ2-5	TGTGCTAGTGGTTTGGGGACTAGCGACGCAGAGACCCAGTACTTC	CASGLGTSDAETQYF
.	.	TRBV28	TRBJ2-4	TGTGCCAGCAGCCCAGGACAGATGTCGGCCAAAAACATTCAGTACTTC	CASSPGQMSAKNIQYF
few	TRBD1	TRBV7-3	TRBJ2-3	TGTGCCAGCAGCCCAGGACAGGTTCCAGATACGCAGTATTTT	CASSPGQVPDTQYF
.	.	TRBV5-5	TRBJ2-7	TGTGCCAGCAGATTCAGCGGTGTCAAGGAGCAGTACTTC	CASRFSGVKEQYF